Presented here are 23 T cell receptor beta chains from one specimen sequenced in a study of OX40 agonist ivuxolimab in advanced cancers. Libraries were built with the immunoSEQ multiplex PCR assay. The table comes from immuneACCESS by way of TCRdb, which keeps in-frame sequences with V and J called. Part of the clones is missing from these tables; in studies checked, under half for an unresolved V gene and the rest for unknown reasons. The sample table shows 65,000 to 80,000 clones, and around 92% are seen once. The ten largest clonotypes hold around 0.53% of the sample. Sequenced material: CD4+ or CD8+ T cells sorted from blood, taken in a trial of the OX40 agonist ivuxolimab. All receptors come from an adult with an advanced solid tumor such as melanoma, head and neck, liver or kidney cancer.

The chain recombines TRBV18 with TRBJ1-5, with TRBD1 matching 9 bases. Per germline, CDR1 KGHSH and CDR2 LQKENI. This CDR3 contains 16 residues. Losses at the gene ends were 1 base for V and 4 bases for J; bases not matched to a gene: 5. CDR3 loop: CASSPRTGELNQPQHF. The CDR3 bases are TGTGCCAGCTCACCACGGACAGGGGAACTAAATCAGCCCCAGCATTTT.

Note on this clone: The same CDR3 can be traced to other DNA sequences in this sample. The V call is TRBV7-9, the J call TRBJ1-1; the D is unclear. Germline V gene sequence: CDR1 SEHNR, CDR2 FQNEAQ (reference sequence). V lost 1 base to trimming and J lost 4 bases, with 10 bases between them. This CDR3 has 14 residues. CDR3 in amino acids: CASSLGGLGTEAFF. CDR3 nucleotide sequence: TGTGCCAGCAGCTTAGGAGGGCTGGGCACTGAAGCTTTCTTT. Supplemented by reference TRBV7-9 and TRBJ1-1, the full variable domain reads DTGVSQNPRHKITKRGQNVTFRCDPISEHNRLYWYRQTLGQGPEFLTYFQNEAQLEKSRLLSDRFSAERPKGSFSTLEIQRTEQGDSAMYLCASSLGGLGTEAFFGQGTRLTVV.

The chain links TRBV21-1 to TRBJ1-2; TRBD1, the table's D call, lacks a check against the DNA. TRBV21-1 is annotated as a pseudogene. CDR3 length: 16 amino acids. The CDR3 region has the DNA TGTGCCAGCAGCAAAGGAAGGACAGGGGGTCGGTATGGCTACACCTTC. Protein sequence: CASSKGRTGGRYGYTF.

The chain links TRBV7-9 to TRBJ2-3, with a possible D match to TRBD2 (6 bases). The V end was cut by 4 bases, the J end by 1 base, with 12 bases between. Per germline, CDR1 SEHNR and CDR2 FQNEAQ (reference sequence). This CDR3 comprises 15 residues. The CDR3 coding sequence is TGTGCCAGCAGCTCAACGGGACTTGGCACAGATACGCAGTATTTT. It codes for CASSSTGLGTDTQYF.

This rearrangement joins TRBV5-8 to TRBJ1-2; D is possibly TRBD1 (5 bases). The germline V gene encodes CDR1 SGHTS and CDR2 YDEGEE. The CDR3 is made up of 14 amino acids. Trimming cost V 4 bases and J 7 bases, with 17 bases left between them. CDR3 sequence (DNA): TGTGCCAGCAGCCCCAGGGTCTTAGGCGCTGGCTACACCTTC. Its protein product is CASSPRVLGAGYTF.

This chain connects TRBV5-4 to TRBJ2-5, with a possible D match to TRBD2 (5 bases). Per the germline V gene, CDR1 is SGHNT and CDR2 is YYREEE (reference sequence). Trimming took 3 bases from V and 0 from J, leaving 9 bases between them. The CDR3 is 14 residues long. For the CDR3, the DNA is TGTGCCAGCAGCTCTCAGGACTACCAAGAGACCCAGTACTTC. Translated: CASSSQDYQETQYF.

This chain links TRBV27 with TRBJ1-4, with a tentative D call TRBD1 (5 bases). This CDR3 contains 16 residues. Germline lookup yields CDR1 MNHEY and CDR2 SMNVEV (reference sequence). With 5 bases removed from V and 10 bases from J, the gap between germline ends came to 23 bases. Here the CDR3 DNA reads TGTGCCAGCAGTCGCTACGGGGAGCGCGGCCAGGGAAAACTGTTTTTT. Amino acids: CASSRYGERGQGKLFF.

The chain joins TRBV27 to TRBJ2-7; 10 bases fit TRBD2. Germline CDR1 and CDR2: MNHEY and SMNVEV (reference sequence). V dropped 5 bases and J dropped 5; count of bases not matched to a gene: 12. The CDR3 covers 16 residues. The CDR3 is CASSPLTSGTWNEQYF. The CDR3 nucleotides are TGTGCCAGCAGTCCACTCACTAGCGGGACTTGGAACGAGCAGTACTTC.

This rearrangement joins TRBV4-2 to TRBJ2-3; TRBD2 matches 9 bases. CDR1 and CDR2 (germline): LGHNA, YNFKEQ. V dropped 4 bases and J dropped 6; count of bases not matched to a gene: 8. This CDR3 contains 15 residues. The CDR3 region is CASSPRLAGTDTQYF. The CDR3 coding sequence is TGTGCCAGCAGCCCCCGGCTAGCGGGAACTGATACGCAGTATTTT.

The chain recombines TRBV11-2 with TRBJ1-2; tentatively, D is TRBD1 (5 bases). V gave up 1 base and J gave up 3 bases, with 15 bases separating them. The CDR3 has 16 residues. In germline, CDR1 is SGHAT, CDR2 FQNNGV. The CDR3 DNA follows: TGTGCCAGCAGCTTAGCTTCGTCGGGGGGTTACTATGGCTACACCTTC. This encodes CASSLASSGGYYGYTF.

The chain has TRBV5-1 and TRBJ2-5; 7 nucleotides match TRBD2. The CDR3 contains 14 residues. V was clipped by 0 bases and J by 3 bases; unmatched bases: 2. CDR1 and CDR2 (germline): SGHRS, YFSETQ. This CDR3 is CASSLVTSEETQYF. CDR3 bases: TGCGCCAGCAGCTTGGTCACTAGCGAAGAGACCCAGTACTTC.

The chain has TRBV30 and TRBJ1-1; D gene uncertain. The CDR3 spans 13 residues. The V and J ends lost 1 base and 11 bases respectively, with 17 bases between them. The germline V gene has CDR1 GTSNPN and CDR2 SVGIG (reference sequence). CDR3 sequence: CAWSGGSGFRAFF. The CDR3 nucleotides read TGTGCCTGGAGTGGAGGTTCGGGGTTTCGGGCTTTCTTT.

J is TRBJ2-1 and V is TRBV30; perhaps TRBD1 as D (6 bases). Germline values: CDR1 GTSNPN, CDR2 SVGIG (reference sequence). The CDR3 is 13 residues long. V was shortened by 6 bases and J by 5 bases, with 14 bases between the two germline ends. This chain's CDR3 is CACHRDTHNEQFF. CDR3 in DNA: TGTGCCTGTCACCGGGACACTCACAATGAGCAGTTCTTC. Looking up the rest from reference TRBV30 and TRBJ2-1 gives the full variable domain: SQTIHQWPATLVQPVGSPLSLECTVEGTSNPNLYWYRQAAGRGLQLLFYSVGIGQISSEVPQNLSASRPQDRQFILSSKKLLLSDSGFYLCACHRDTHNEQFFGPGTRLTVL.

The genes are TRBV18 and TRBJ2-7, with 8 bases lining up with TRBD2. Trimming at V came to 5 bases and at J to 0 bases, leaving 6 bases not matched to a gene. CDR3 size: 15 residues. The germline gives CDR1 KGHSH, CDR2 LQKENI. The CDR3 region is CASSSGTSGSYEQYF. CDR3 sequence (DNA): TGTGCCAGCTCATCCGGGACTAGTGGCTCCTACGAGCAGTACTTC.

The chain links TRBV5-1 to TRBJ1-5; D gene unclear. The V end was cut by 2 bases, the J end by 8 bases, with 8 bases between. This CDR3 region has 12 residues. CDR1 is SGHRS and CDR2 is YFSETQ in the germline V gene. CDR3 amino acids: CASSFNGEPQHF. CDR3 bases: TGCGCCAGCAGCTTCAATGGGGAGCCCCAGCATTTT.

The chain is built from TRBV19 and TRBJ2-3, with D unclear. Germline values: CDR1 LNHDA, CDR2 SQIVND (reference sequence). The CDR3 consists of 12 residues. V was trimmed by 6 bases and J by 3 bases, leaving 7 bases between them. The CDR3 loop is CASRSRTDTQYF. The CDR3 nucleotides read TGTGCCAGTAGGTCAAGAACAGATACGCAGTATTTT. Full variable domain (rest looked up from reference TRBV19 and TRBJ2-3): DGGITQSPKYLFRKEGQNVTLSCEQNLNHDAMYWYRQDPGQGLRLIYYSQIVNDFQKGDIAEGYSVSREKKESFPLTVTSAQKNPTAFYLCASRSRTDTQYFGPGTRLTVL.

The chain uses TRBV4-1 and TRBJ2-5, with 7 nucleotides matching TRBD1. The CDR3 loop spans 15 amino acids. The V gene's germline CDR1 is MGHRA and CDR2 YSYEKL. Germline trimming cut 3 bases from V and 5 bases from J; bases unmatched to any gene: 9. DNA of the CDR3: TGCGCCAGCAGCCAGACGGGGACAGTTTACGAGACCCAGTACTTC. Its protein product is CASSQTGTVYETQYF.

The chain uses TRBV2 and TRBJ1-2; TRBD1 is a possible D gene (6 bases). V was pared by 7 bases and J by 5 bases, with 20 bases between. There are 15 residues in the CDR3. CDR1 and CDR2 (germline): SNHLY, FYNNEI. The CDR3 protein is CASTYEGGIGYGYTF. Written as DNA, the CDR3 is TGTGCCAGCACCTATGAGGGGGGCATTGGGTATGGCTACACCTTC.

The chain joins TRBV28 to TRBJ1-5; weak D call: TRBD1 (5 bases). V gave up 5 bases and J gave up 6 bases, with 14 bases separating them. Per germline, CDR1 MDHEN and CDR2 SYDVKM. The CDR3 has 14 residues. The CDR3 loop is CASSRAGGVQPQHF. The DNA for the CDR3 is TGTGCCAGCAGTCGAGCCGGGGGGGTTCAGCCCCAGCATTTT.

The chain links TRBV7-9 to TRBJ2-6; no definite D call. V was pared by 1 base and J by 0 bases, with 4 bases between. The CDR3 has 15 amino acids. Germline CDR1 reads SEHNR; CDR2 reads FQNEAQ (reference sequence). Written as DNA, the CDR3 is TGTGCCAGCAGCTTAGTGGCCTCTGGGGCCAACGTCCTGACTTTC. This gives the protein CASSLVASGANVLTF.

The gene calls are TRBV11-3 and TRBJ2-1; 7 nucleotides align to TRBD2. V lost 5 bases to trimming and J lost 7 bases; unmatched junction nucleotides: 8. The V gene's germline CDR1 is SGHNT and CDR2 YENEEA. The CDR3 contains 14 residues. The CDR3 loop is CASSGAGDGNEQFF. CDR3 sequence (DNA): TGTGCCAGCAGCGGGGCGGGAGACGGAAATGAGCAGTTCTTC.

The chain links TRBV18 to TRBJ2-1; TRBD2 matches at 12 bases. V trimming: 3 bases; J trimming: 5 bases; junction bases outside the gene matches: 17. CDR3 length: 20 amino acids. The V gene's germline CDR1 is KGHSH and CDR2 LQKENI. CDR3 sequence reads: CASSPPLAGGPNGGHNEQFF. CDR3 bases: TGTGCCAGCTCACCTCCTCTAGCGGGAGGGCCGAACGGGGGCCACAATGAGCAGTTCTTC. The full variable domain, completed using reference TRBV18 and TRBJ2-1, is NAGVMQNPRHLVRRRGQEARLRCSPMKGHSHVYWYRQLPEEGLKFMVYLQKENIIDESGMPKERFSAEFPKEGPSILRIQQVVRGDSAAYFCASSPPLAGGPNGGHNEQFFGPGTRLTVL.

The genes are TRBV11-1 and TRBJ2-7; D remains unclear. Deletions cut 4 bases from V and 3 bases from J, with 13 bases between. Germline loops: CDR1 SGHAT, CDR2 FQDESV (reference sequence). The CDR3 has 14 amino acids. The CDR3: CASSSDQAFYEQYF. DNA for the CDR3: TGTGCCAGCAGCTCGGACCAGGCCTTCTACGAGCAGTACTTC.